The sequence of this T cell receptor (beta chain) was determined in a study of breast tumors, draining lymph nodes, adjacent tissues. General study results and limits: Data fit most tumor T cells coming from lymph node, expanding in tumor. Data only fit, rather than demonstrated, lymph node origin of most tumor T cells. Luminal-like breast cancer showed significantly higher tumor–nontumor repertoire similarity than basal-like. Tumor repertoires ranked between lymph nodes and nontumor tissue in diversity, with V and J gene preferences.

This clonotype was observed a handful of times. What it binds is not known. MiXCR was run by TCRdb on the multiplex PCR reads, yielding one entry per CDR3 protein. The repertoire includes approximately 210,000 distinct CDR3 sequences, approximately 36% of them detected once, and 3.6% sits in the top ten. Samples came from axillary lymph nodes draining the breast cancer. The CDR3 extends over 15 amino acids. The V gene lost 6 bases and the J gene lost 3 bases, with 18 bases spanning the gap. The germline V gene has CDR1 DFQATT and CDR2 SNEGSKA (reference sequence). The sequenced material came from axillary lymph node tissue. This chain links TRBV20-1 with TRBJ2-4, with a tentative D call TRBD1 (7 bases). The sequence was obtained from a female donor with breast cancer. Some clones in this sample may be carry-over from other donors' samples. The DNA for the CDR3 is TGCAGTGCCGCGACGGGAGACAGGGTCAAAAACATTCAGTACTTC. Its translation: CSAATGDRVKNIQYF.